A single sample is the source of the 13 T cell receptor beta chains below, sequenced in a study of early stage breast cancer tumors. This table comes from immunoSEQ multiplex PCR, and its TCRdb copy is limited to in-frame clones, with some not included. The sample shows approximately 70,000 clones, approximately 80% of them seen only once. The sample comprised blood. These receptors all stem from a middle-aged person with breast cancer.

The chain carries TRBV9 and TRBJ1-2; 8 bases are shared with TRBD1. Germline V gene data show CDR1 as SGDLS and CDR2 as YYNGEE. The CDR3 consists of 14 residues. V shed 0 bases and J 4 bases; nucleotides not matched to a gene: 2. DNA of the CDR3: TGTGCCAGCAGCGTAGTGGGGACAGGCTATGGCTACACCTTC. Translated: CASSVVGTGYGYTF.

Here the CDR3 DNA reads TGTGCCAGCAGCCCTCTCGGGGACAGGGGGAACACCGGGGAGCTGTTTTTT. Protein sequence: CASSPLGDRGNTGELFF. The chain combines TRBV13 with TRBJ2-2; 10 bases are a match to TRBD1. The J segment lost 1 base and the V segment lost 5 bases, leaving 7 bases of the junction unmatched. Germline values: CDR1 PRHDT, CDR2 FYEKMQ (reference sequence). The CDR3 has 17 amino acids.

CDR3 sequence (DNA): TGCGCCAGCAGCTATGGGGACCGAACCCAAGAGACCCAGTACTTC. Its protein is CASSYGDRTQETQYF. The chain recombines TRBV5-1 with TRBJ2-5; D might be TRBD1 or TRBD2, each matching 5 bases. Trimming took off 3 bases at V and 1 base at J, with 13 bases between the two ends. Germline lookup yields CDR1 SGHRS and CDR2 YFSETQ. The CDR3 is 15 amino acids.

This chain links TRBV5-5 with TRBJ2-7, with 10 bases identical to TRBD2. V lost 3 bases, J lost 2 bases, and 5 bases stayed unmatched. Germline V gene data show CDR1 as SGHKS and CDR2 as YYEKEE (reference sequence). The CDR3 spans 15 residues. CDR3 in amino acids: CASSSGTSATYEQYF. The CDR3 nucleotides read TGTGCCAGCAGCTCGGGGACTAGCGCAACCTACGAGCAGTACTTC.

The CDR3 reads CASSSRTTNEKLFF. In nucleotides, the CDR3 is TGTGCCAGCAGCTCTAGGACAACTAATGAAAAACTGTTTTTT. The chain employs TRBV7-9 and TRBJ1-4; unclear D gene. This CDR3 spans 14 amino acids. The V end was cut by 4 bases, the J end by 0 bases, with 6 bases between. CDR1 SEHNR and CDR2 FQNEAQ come from the germline V gene (reference sequence).

The chain's CDR3 is CASSLGQDIGYTF. CDR3 DNA sequence: TGTGCCAGCAGCCTTGGACAGGACATTGGCTACACCTTC. V is TRBV7-9 and J is TRBJ1-2, with 7 nucleotides matching TRBD1. CDR3 length: 13 amino acids. Germline V gives CDR1 SEHNR, CDR2 FQNEAQ (reference sequence). The ends lost 5 bases at V and 7 bases at J; junction bases unmatched: 7.

V and J are TRBV7-3 and TRBJ2-3; 9 bases align to TRBD2. Trimming at V came to 5 bases and at J to 1 base, leaving 1 base not matched to a gene. The CDR3 contains 14 residues. Germline loops: CDR1 SGHTA, CDR2 FQGTGA. Here the CDR3 reads CASSRTSGTDTQYF. The CDR3 DNA sequence: TGTGCCAGCAGCCGGACTAGCGGCACAGATACGCAGTATTTT.

This clone was observed a single time. V is TRBV2 and J is TRBJ1-1; no firm D call. The CDR3 covers 13 residues. Germline lookup yields CDR1 SNHLY and CDR2 FYNNEI. Between the trimmed V and J ends, which lost 2 bases and 2 bases, there was a span of 6 bases. The CDR3 region is CASSEQVNTEAFF. CDR3 DNA: TGTGCCAGCAGTGAACAGGTCAACACTGAAGCTTTCTTT.

The chain has TRBV19 and TRBJ2-3; 7 bases align to TRBD1. Germline V gene sequence: CDR1 LNHDA, CDR2 SQIVND (reference sequence). The V gene end was trimmed by 7 bases and the J gene end by 2 bases; junction bases not matched to a gene: 9. This CDR3 contains 15 residues. The DNA of the CDR3 is TGTGCCAGTACCCGACAGGGTTTGGTCACAGATACGCAGTATTTT. This gives the protein CASTRQGLVTDTQYF.

The chain is built from TRBV6-1 and TRBJ2-5; 11 nucleotides line up with TRBD1. Trimming cost V 8 bases and J 2 bases; bases outside gene matches: 4. There are 14 residues in the CDR3. Germline V gene data show CDR1 as MNHNS and CDR2 as SASEGT. This CDR3 reads CASHRDRGQETQYF. The CDR3 nucleotides are TGTGCCAGCCACCGGGACAGGGGGCAAGAGACCCAGTACTTC.

This chain connects TRBV30 to TRBJ2-6; D perhaps matches TRBD1 (5 bases). The ends were cut back, 8 bases at V and 3 bases at J, with 11 bases in the middle. This CDR3 has 13 residues. Germline V gene lookup returns CDR1 GTSNPN and CDR2 SVGIG (reference sequence). CDR3 sequence (DNA): TGTGCCACCCGGACAAGTGGGGCCAACGTCCTGACTTTC. This gives the protein CATRTSGANVLTF.

The genes are TRBV10-3 and TRBJ2-1; the D is unclear. Between the trimmed V and J ends, which lost 7 bases and 8 bases, there was a span of 12 bases. CDR3 length equals 12 residues. Germline CDR1 ENHRY, CDR2 SYGVKD. The CDR3 DNA follows: TGTGCCATCAAAGCGAGTCCGGATGAGCAGTTCTTC. It translates to CAIKASPDEQFF.

The J gene is TRBJ2-5, the V gene TRBV2, with D possibly being TRBD1 (6 bases). Germline V gene sequence: CDR1 SNHLY, CDR2 FYNNEI. The V end lost 6 bases, the J end lost 2 bases, and 16 bases lay between the germline ends. This CDR3 has 15 residues. The CDR3 sequence: CASRPLTGQQETQYF. The CDR3 DNA is TGTGCCAGCAGGCCCCTAACAGGGCAGCAAGAGACCCAGTACTTC.